The rows below give T cell receptor beta chains drawn from one sample of a study of human T cells and chemical hapten exposure. TCRdb re-called the RACE reads through MiXCR, storing one row per CDR3 protein. The sample has 75,000 to 90,000 distinct CDR3 sequences; around 7% are singletons. The sequenced sample was whole blood, obtained in connection with sensitization to the hapten diphenylcyclopropenone (DPC). These TCRs come from a woman aged 25 to 39 with alopecia areata. Some clones in this sample may be carry-over from other donors' samples. Each CDR3 is given with its conserved first and last residue. D genes are given only for firm matches. For some rows the clone size is stated as once, few or many, or as a class when expanded; others skip it.

v_call	j_call	clone_size	d_call	cdr3_aa	cdr3_nt
TRBV30	TRBJ1-3	few	.	CAWSVGSGNTIYF	TGTGCCTGGAGTGTAGGGTCTGGAAACACCATATATTTT
TRBV3-2	TRBJ1-2	many	.	CASSQDPRGRQYGYTF	TGTGCCAGCAGCCAAGATCCCAGGGGGAGACAATATGGCTACACCTTC
TRBV11-2	TRBJ2-7	many	TRBD1	CASSISTGAIYEQYF	TGTGCCAGCAGTATATCGACAGGGGCGATATACGAGCAGTACTTC
TRBV5-1	TRBJ2-3	few	.	CASSLDAGTDTQYF	TGCGCCAGCAGCTTGGATGCGGGGACAGATACGCAGTATTTT
TRBV3-1	TRBJ2-1	.	.	CASSQIGSASSYNEQFF	TGTGCCAGCAGCCAAATTGGCAGCGCCAGCTCCTACAATGAGCAGTTCTTC
TRBV9	TRBJ1-1	.	.	CASSVGPNTEAFF	TGTGCCAGCAGCGTAGGACCGAACACTGAAGCTTTCTTT
TRBV27	TRBJ1-1	few	.	CASGGVPLGTEAFF	TGTGCCAGCGGAGGGGTCCCTTTGGGGACTGAAGCTTTCTTT
TRBV21-1	TRBJ2-6	many	.	CASSRDRGRTGANVLTF	TGTGCCAGCAGCCGGGACAGGGGGCGGACTGGGGCCAACGTCCTGACTTTC
TRBV20-1	TRBJ1-2	many	.	CSARDHQGNKYGYTF	TGCAGTGCTAGAGATCACCAGGGGAATAAGTATGGCTACACCTTC
TRBV2	TRBJ2-3	many	TRBD2	CASREGLAGRGDTQYF	TGTGCCAGCAGGGAGGGACTAGCGGGGCGAGGAGATACGCAGTATTTT
TRBV12-3/TRBV12-4	TRBJ1-1	few	TRBD1	CASSSRTGAYTEAFF	TGTGCCAGCAGTTCCCGGACAGGGGCTTACACTGAAGCTTTCTTT
TRBV12-3/TRBV12-4	TRBJ2-1	many	.	CASSLAGGPDEQFF	TGTGCCAGCAGTTTAGCGGGGGGGCCCGATGAGCAGTTCTTC
TRBV20-1	TRBJ2-7	.	.	CSASSGTWTYEQYF	TGCAGTGCAAGCTCCGGGACGTGGACCTACGAGCAGTACTTC
TRBV12-5	TRBJ2-3	.	TRBD2	CASGFPPASGEYTDTQYF	TGTGCTAGTGGTTTCCCCCCTGCTAGCGGGGAGTACACAGATACGCAGTATTTT
TRBV12-3/TRBV12-4	TRBJ1-5	.	TRBD1	CASSPQAGGVNQPQHF	TGTGCCAGCAGTCCGCAAGCAGGGGGAGTCAATCAGCCCCAGCATTTT
TRBV6-5	TRBJ1-5	many	.	CASSYSRHAGVNNQPQHF	TGTGCCAGCAGTTACTCGAGGCATGCGGGAGTTAACAATCAGCCCCAGCATTTT
TRBV7-8	TRBJ2-7	many	.	CASSPAPLSSYEQYF	TGTGCCAGCAGCCCAGCCCCACTTAGCTCCTACGAGCAGTACTTC
TRBV7-2	TRBJ1-4	.	.	CASSLRTVFEEKLFF	TGTGCCAGCAGCCTCCGGACGGTTTTTGAGGAAAAACTGTTTTTT
TRBV3-1	TRBJ2-2	many	.	CASSPRSGNTGELFF	TGTGCCAGCAGCCCTCGTTCGGGGAACACCGGGGAGCTGTTTTTT
TRBV2	TRBJ2-2	.	.	CASRIGRVNTGELFF	TGTGCCAGCAGGATTGGCAGGGTTAACACCGGGGAGCTGTTTTTT
TRBV15	TRBJ1-5	few	TRBD1	CATSRGGTVLYSNQPQHF	TGTGCCACCAGCAGAGGAGGGACAGTCCTCTATAGCAATCAGCCCCAGCATTTT
TRBV29-1	TRBJ1-6	.	.	CSVCIGTGNSPLHF	TGCAGCGTTTGTATTGGTACAGGGAATTCACCCCTCCACTTT
TRBV5-1	TRBJ1-5	few	.	CASSLQASPSNQPQHF	TGCGCCAGCAGCTTGCAGGCATCCCCTAGCAATCAGCCCCAGCATTTT
TRBV5-1	TRBJ2-3	many	TRBD2	CASSLAMASGVTDTQYF	TGCGCCAGCAGCTTGGCCATGGCTAGCGGGGTCACAGATACGCAGTATTTT
TRBV12-3/TRBV12-4	TRBJ1-4	many	.	CASRSHGLNEKLFF	TGTGCCAGCCGATCCCACGGCCTAAATGAAAAACTGTTTTTT
TRBV6-5	TRBJ2-3	many	.	CASSPFVRVGTDTQYF	TGTGCCAGCAGCCCTTTCGTCAGAGTAGGCACAGATACGCAGTATTTT
TRBV7-9	TRBJ1-6	many	.	CASSEPGYYNSPLHF	TGTGCCAGCAGCGAACCGGGATACTATAATTCACCCCTCCACTTT
TRBV15	TRBJ2-3	.	.	CATSRDLGGTDTQYF	TGTGCCACCAGCAGAGATCTTGGGGGCACGGATACGCAGTATTTT
TRBV3-1	TRBJ2-2	.	TRBD1	CASSPTGRANTGELFF	TGTGCCAGCAGCCCGACAGGGCGCGCGAACACCGGGGAGCTGTTTTTT
TRBV29-1	TRBJ2-7	few	.	CSATPQHSYEQYF	TGCAGCGCTACACCGCAGCACTCCTACGAGCAGTACTTC
TRBV12-3/TRBV12-4	TRBJ2-2	many	.	CASSFPLGAGELFF	TGTGCCAGCAGTTTTCCCCTAGGCGCCGGGGAGCTGTTTTTT
TRBV3-1	TRBJ2-5	many	.	CASSQGAGETQYF	TGTGCCAGCAGCCAAGGGGCAGGGGAGACCCAGTACTTC
TRBV3-1	TRBJ2-1	few	.	CASSQEEQISYNEQFF	TGTGCCAGCAGCCAAGAAGAACAAATCTCCTACAATGAGCAGTTCTTC
TRBV18	TRBJ1-6	few	.	CASSPRTPLGENSPLHF	TGTGCCAGCTCACCACGGACCCCACTTGGGGAAAATTCACCCCTCCACTTT
TRBV6-2/TRBV6-3	TRBJ2-1	few	.	CASSLGSPHEQFF	TGTGCCAGCAGTCTGGGCTCTCCGCATGAGCAGTTCTTC